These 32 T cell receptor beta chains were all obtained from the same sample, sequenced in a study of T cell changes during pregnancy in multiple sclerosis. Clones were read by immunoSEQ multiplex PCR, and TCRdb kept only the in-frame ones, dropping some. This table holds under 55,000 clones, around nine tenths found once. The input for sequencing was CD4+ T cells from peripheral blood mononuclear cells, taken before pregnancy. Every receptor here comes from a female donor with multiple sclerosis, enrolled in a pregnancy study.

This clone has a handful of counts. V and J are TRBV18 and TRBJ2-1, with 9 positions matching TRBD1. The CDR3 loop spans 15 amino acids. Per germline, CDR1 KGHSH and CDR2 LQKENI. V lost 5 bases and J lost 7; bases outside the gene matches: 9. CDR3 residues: CASSRGRTGVNEQFF. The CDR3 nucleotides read TGTGCCAGCTCAAGGGGTCGGACAGGGGTGAATGAGCAGTTCTTC.

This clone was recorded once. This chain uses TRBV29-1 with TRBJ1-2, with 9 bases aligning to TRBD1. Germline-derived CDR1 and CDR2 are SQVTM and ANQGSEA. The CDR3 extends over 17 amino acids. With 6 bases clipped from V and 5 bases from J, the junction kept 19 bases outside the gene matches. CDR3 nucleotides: TGCAGCGTACTGGGCCTGACGGGACAGGGCTCGAGTTATGGCTACACCTTC. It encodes CSVLGLTGQGSSYGYTF.

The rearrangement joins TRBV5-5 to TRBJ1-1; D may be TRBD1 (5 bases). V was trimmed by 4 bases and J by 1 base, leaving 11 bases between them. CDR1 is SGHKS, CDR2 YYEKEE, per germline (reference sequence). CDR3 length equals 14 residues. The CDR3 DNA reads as TGTGCCAGCAGCCCGGGGGGTTGGAACACTGAAGCTTTCTTT. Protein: CASSPGGWNTEAFF.

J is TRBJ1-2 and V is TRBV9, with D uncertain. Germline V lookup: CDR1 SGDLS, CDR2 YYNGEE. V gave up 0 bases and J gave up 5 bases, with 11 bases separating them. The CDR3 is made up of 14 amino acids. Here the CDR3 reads CASSVESGLYGYTF. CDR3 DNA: TGTGCCAGCAGCGTAGAGTCAGGCCTTTATGGCTACACCTTC. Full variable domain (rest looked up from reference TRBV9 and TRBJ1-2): DSGVTQTPKHLITATGQRVTLRCSPRSGDLSVYWYQQSLDQGLQFLIQYYNGEERAKGNILERFSAQQFPDLHSELNLSSLELGDSALYFCASSVESGLYGYTFGSGTRLTVV.

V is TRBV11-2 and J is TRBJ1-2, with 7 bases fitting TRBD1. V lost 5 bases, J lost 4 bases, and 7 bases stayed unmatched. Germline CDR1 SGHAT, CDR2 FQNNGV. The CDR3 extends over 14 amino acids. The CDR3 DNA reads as TGTGCCAGCAGCGTCGGGACAGCCAGCTATGGCTACACCTTC. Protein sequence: CASSVGTASYGYTF.

The CDR3: CAWRSGDTQYF. The CDR3 DNA is TGTGCCTGGCGGTCCGGAGATACGCAGTATTTT. The rearrangement joins TRBV30 to TRBJ2-3; D not resolved. V was pared by 5 bases and J by 5 bases, with 8 bases between. Germline assignment: CDR1 GTSNPN and CDR2 SVGIG (reference sequence). The CDR3 extends over 11 amino acids.

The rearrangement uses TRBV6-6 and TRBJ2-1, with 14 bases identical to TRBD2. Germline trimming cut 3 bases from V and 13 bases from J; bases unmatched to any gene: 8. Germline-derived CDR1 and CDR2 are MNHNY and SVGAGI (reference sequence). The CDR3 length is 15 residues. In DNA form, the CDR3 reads TGTGCCAGCAGTTATGCGGGACTAGCGGGAGATAGACAGTTCTTC. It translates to CASSYAGLAGDRQFF.

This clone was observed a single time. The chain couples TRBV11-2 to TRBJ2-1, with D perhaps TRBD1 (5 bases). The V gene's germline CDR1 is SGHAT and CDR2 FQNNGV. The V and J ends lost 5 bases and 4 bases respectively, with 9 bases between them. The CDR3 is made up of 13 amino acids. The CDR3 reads CASSAQGYNEQFF. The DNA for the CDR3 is TGTGCCAGCAGCGCGCAGGGTTACAATGAGCAGTTCTTC.

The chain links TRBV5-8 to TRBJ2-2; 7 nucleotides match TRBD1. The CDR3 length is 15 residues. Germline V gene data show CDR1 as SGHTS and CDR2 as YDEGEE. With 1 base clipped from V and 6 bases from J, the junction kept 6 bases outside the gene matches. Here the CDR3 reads CASSLYTGAAGELFF. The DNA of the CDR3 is TGTGCCAGCAGCTTGTACACAGGGGCGGCCGGGGAGCTGTTTTTT.

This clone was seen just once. The CDR3 region is CAISGQGFPGELFF. The CDR3 bases are TGTGCCATCTCGGGACAGGGGTTCCCCGGGGAGCTGTTTTTT. The rearrangement uses TRBV25-1 and TRBJ2-2; 10 bases are a match to TRBD1. V shed 10 bases and J 6 bases; nucleotides not matched to a gene: 8. The length of the CDR3 is 14 residues. Germline CDR1 and CDR2: MGHDK and SYGVNS.

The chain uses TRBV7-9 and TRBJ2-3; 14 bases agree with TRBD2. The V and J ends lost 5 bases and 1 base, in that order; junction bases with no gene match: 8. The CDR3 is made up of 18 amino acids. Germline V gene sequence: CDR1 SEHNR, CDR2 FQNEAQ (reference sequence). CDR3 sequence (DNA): TGTGCCAGCAGCAACCCAGGACTAGCGGGAGGCCGCACAGATACGCAGTATTTT. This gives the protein CASSNPGLAGGRTDTQYF.

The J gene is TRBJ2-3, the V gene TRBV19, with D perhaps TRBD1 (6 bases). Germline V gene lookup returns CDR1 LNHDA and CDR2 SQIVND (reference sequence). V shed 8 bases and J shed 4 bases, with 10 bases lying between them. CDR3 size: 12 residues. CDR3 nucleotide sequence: TGTGCCAGTGAACAGGGTGCAGATACGCAGTATTTT. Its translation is CASEQGADTQYF.

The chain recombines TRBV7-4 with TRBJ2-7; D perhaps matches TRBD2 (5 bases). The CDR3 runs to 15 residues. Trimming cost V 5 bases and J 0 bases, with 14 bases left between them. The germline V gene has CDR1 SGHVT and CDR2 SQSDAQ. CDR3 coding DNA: TGTGCCAGCAGCCCCTCAGAGCGGTACTCCTACGAGCAGTACTTC. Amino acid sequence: CASSPSERYSYEQYF.

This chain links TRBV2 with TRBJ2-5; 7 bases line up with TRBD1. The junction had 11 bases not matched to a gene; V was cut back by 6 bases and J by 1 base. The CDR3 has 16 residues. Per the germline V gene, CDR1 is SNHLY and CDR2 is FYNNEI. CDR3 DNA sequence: TGTGCCAGCAGCCTGGACAGGACTCCAATCCAAGAGACCCAGTACTTC. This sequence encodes CASSLDRTPIQETQYF. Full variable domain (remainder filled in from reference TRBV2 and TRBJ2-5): EPEVTQTPSHQVTQMGQEVILRCVPISNHLYFYWYRQILGQKVEFLVSFYNNEISEKSEIFDDQFSVERPDGSNFTLKIRSTKLEDSAMYFCASSLDRTPIQETQYFGPGTRLLVL.

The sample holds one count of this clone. CDR3 nucleotides: TGTGCCAGCAGCCGAGGTGACAGATTTTATAGCAATCAGCCCCAGCATTTT. This sequence encodes CASSRGDRFYSNQPQHF. The genes are TRBV7-9 and TRBJ1-5; tentative D call: TRBD1 (5 bases). This CDR3 comprises 17 residues. Trimming pared 5 bases from V and 0 bases from J, leaving 17 bases between. Per germline, CDR1 SEHNR and CDR2 FQNEAQ (reference sequence).

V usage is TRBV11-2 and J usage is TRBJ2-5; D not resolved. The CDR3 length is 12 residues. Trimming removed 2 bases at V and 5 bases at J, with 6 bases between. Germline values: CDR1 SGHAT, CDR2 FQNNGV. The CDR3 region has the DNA TGTGCCAGCAGCTTAATTCGGGAGACCCAGTACTTC. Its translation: CASSLIRETQYF.

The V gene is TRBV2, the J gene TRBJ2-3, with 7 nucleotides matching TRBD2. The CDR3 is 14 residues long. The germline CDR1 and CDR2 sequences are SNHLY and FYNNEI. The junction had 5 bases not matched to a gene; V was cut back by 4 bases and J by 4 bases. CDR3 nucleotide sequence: TGTGCCAGCAGTGGGGAGGGCAGGTCAGATACGCAGTATTTT. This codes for CASSGEGRSDTQYF.

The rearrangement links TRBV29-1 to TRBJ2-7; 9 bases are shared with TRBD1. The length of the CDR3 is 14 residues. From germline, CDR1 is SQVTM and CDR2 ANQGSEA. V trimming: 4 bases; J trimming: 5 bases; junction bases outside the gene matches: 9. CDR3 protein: CSVGRGTGLDEQYF. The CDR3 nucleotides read TGCAGCGTTGGACGTGGGACAGGGCTAGACGAGCAGTACTTC.

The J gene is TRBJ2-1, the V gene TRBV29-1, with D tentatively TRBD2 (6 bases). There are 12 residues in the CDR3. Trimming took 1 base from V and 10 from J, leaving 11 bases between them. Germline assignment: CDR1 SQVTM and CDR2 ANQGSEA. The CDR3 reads CSVEGDLGEQFF. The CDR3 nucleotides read TGCAGCGTTGAAGGGGACTTGGGGGAGCAGTTCTTC.

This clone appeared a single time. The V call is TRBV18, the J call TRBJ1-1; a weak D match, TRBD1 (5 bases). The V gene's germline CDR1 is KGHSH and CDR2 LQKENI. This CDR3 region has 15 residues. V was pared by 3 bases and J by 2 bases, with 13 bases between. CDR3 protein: CASSPFGGENTEAFF. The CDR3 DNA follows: TGTGCCAGCTCACCCTTCGGGGGTGAAAACACTGAAGCTTTCTTT.

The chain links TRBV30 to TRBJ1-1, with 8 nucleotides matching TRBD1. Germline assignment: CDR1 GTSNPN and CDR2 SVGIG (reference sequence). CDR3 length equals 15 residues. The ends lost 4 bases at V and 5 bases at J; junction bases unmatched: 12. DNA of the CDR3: TGTGCCTGGACCCAACACGACAGGGGTGGTACTGAAGCTTTCTTT. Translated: CAWTQHDRGGTEAFF.

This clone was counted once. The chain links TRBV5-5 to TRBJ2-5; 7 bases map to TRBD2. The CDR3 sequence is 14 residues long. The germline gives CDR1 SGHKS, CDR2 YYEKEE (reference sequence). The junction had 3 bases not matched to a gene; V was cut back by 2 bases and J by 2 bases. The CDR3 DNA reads TGTGCCAGCAGCTTCGGGGAGGGGCAAGAGACCCAGTACTTC. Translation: CASSFGEGQETQYF. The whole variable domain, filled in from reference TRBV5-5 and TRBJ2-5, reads DAGVTQSPTHLIKTRGQQVTLRCSPISGHKSVSWYQQVLGQGPQFIFQYYEKEERGRGNFPDRFSARQFPNYSSELNVNALLLGDSALYLCASSFGEGQETQYFGPGTRLLVL.

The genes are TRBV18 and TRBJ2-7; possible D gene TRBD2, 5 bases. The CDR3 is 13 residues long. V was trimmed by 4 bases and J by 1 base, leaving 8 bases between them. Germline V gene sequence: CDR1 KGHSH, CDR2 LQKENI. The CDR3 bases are TGTGCCAGCTCACGTCGGGGTTCCTACGAGCAGTACTTC. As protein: CASSRRGSYEQYF.

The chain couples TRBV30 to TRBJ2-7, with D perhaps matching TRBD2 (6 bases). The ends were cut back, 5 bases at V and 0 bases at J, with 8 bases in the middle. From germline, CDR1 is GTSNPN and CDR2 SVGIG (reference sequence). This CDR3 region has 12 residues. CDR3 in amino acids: CAWDGSSYEQYF. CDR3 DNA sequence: TGTGCCTGGGACGGGAGCTCCTACGAGCAGTACTTC. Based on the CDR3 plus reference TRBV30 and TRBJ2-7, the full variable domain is SQTIHQWPATLVQPVGSPLSLECTVEGTSNPNLYWYRQAAGRGLQLLFYSVGIGQISSEVPQNLSASRPQDRQFILSSKKLLLSDSGFYLCAWDGSSYEQYFGPGTRLTVT.

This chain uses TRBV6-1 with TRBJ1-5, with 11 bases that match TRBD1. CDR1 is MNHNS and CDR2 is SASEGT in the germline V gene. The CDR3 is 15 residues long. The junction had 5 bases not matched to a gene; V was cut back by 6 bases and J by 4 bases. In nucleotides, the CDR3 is TGTGCCAGCAGCGATGGGACAGGGGGTAATCAGCCCCAGCATTTT. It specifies CASSDGTGGNQPQHF.

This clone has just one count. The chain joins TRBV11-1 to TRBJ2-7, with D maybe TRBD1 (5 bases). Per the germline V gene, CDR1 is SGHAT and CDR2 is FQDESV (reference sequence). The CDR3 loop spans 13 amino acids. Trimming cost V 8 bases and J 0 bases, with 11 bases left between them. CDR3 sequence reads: CASSLGASYEQYF. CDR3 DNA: TGTGCCAGCTCTCTAGGGGCCTCCTACGAGCAGTACTTC.

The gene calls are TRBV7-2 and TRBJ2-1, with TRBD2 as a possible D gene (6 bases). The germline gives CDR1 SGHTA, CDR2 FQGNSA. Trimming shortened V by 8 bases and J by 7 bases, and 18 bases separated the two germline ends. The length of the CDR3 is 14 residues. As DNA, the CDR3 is TGTGCCAGCGTCTTGGCGGGAAGGGGTAATGAGCAGTTCTTC. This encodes CASVLAGRGNEQFF.

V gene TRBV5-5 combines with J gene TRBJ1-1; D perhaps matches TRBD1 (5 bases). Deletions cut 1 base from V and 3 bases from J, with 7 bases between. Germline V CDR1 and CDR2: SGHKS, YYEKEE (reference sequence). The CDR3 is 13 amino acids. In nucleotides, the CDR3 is TGTGCCAGCAGCTTGTGGGGGGACACTGAAGCTTTCTTT. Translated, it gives CASSLWGDTEAFF.

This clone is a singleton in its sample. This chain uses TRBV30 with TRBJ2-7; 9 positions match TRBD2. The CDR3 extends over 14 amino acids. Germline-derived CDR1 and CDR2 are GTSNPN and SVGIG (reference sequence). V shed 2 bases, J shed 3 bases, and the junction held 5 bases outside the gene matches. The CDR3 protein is CAWSSGRTHYEQYF. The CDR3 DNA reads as TGTGCCTGGAGTAGCGGGAGGACACACTACGAGCAGTACTTC.

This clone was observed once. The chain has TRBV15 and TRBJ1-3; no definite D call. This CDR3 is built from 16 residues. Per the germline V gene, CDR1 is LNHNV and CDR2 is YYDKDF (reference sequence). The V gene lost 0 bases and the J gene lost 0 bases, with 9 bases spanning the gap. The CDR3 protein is CATSREGSFSGNTIYF. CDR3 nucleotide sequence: TGTGCCACCAGCAGAGAGGGGAGTTTCTCTGGAAACACCATATATTTT.

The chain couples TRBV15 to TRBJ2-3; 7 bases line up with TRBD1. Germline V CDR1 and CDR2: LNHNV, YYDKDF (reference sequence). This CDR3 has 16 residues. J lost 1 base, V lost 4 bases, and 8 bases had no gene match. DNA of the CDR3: TGTGCCACCAGCACTTTTACAGGGGTTGGCACAGATACGCAGTATTTT. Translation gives CATSTFTGVGTDTQYF.

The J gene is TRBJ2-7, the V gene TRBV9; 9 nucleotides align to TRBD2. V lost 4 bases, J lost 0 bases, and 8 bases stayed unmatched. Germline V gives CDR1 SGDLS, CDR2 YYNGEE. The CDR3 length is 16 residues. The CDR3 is CASSPRTSVFSYEQYF. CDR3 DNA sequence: TGTGCCAGCAGCCCTCGGACTAGCGTATTCTCCTACGAGCAGTACTTC.